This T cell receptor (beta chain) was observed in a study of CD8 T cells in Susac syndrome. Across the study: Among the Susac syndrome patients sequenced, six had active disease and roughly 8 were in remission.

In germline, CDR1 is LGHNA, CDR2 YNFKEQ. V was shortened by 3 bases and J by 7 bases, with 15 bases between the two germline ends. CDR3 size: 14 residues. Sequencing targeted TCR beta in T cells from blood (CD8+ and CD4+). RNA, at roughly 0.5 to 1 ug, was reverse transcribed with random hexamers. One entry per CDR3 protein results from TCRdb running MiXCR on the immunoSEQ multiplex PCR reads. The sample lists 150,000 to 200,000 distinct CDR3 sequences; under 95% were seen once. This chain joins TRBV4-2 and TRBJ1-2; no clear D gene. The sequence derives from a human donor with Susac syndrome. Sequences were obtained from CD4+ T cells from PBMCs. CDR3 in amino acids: CASSHPLDQAGYTF. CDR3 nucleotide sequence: TGTGCCAGCAGCCACCCCCTTGACCAAGCTGGCTACACCTTC.